Below, 15 T cell receptor beta chains from the same sample are listed, as sequenced in a study of blood T cells in healthy people across ages. The use of a sample-barcoded 5' primer and a J-beta primer mix characterized a second PCR of 7 to 11 cycles. TCRdb itself ran the 5' RACE reads through MiXCR, one entry per CDR3 protein. The sample lists about 650,000 distinct CDR3 sequences; about a third were seen once. The specimen sequenced was blood. Source of these receptors: a woman aged 80 or over in good health.

This clonotype was observed a single time. The rearrangement joins TRBV15 to TRBJ2-5; D gene ambiguous. This CDR3 is 15 amino acids long. CDR1 is LNHNV and CDR2 is YYDKDF in the germline V gene (reference sequence). V lost 2 bases to trimming and J lost 1 base, with 11 bases between them. The CDR3 DNA is TGTGCCACCAGCAGACTAGACACTTTCCAAGAGACCCAGTACTTC. It is translated as CATSRLDTFQETQYF.

V gene TRBV7-3 combines with J gene TRBJ2-1; D perhaps matches TRBD1 (5 bases). V lost 2 bases and J 1 base, leaving 12 bases between the germline ends. The CDR3 has 16 residues. Germline V gives CDR1 SGHTA, CDR2 FQGTGA. The CDR3 DNA reads as TGTGCCAGCAGCTTATCAGGGATGTGGTCCTACAATGAGCAGTTCTTC. The encoded protein is CASSLSGMWSYNEQFF.

The V gene is TRBV6-5, the J gene TRBJ1-3; 7 nucleotides align to TRBD1. This CDR3 is 15 amino acids long. Looked up from germline, CDR1 is MNHEY and CDR2 is SVGAGI. V lost 6 bases, J lost 4 bases, and 9 bases stayed unmatched. The CDR3 protein is CASRSDRVSGNTIYF. The CDR3 DNA reads TGTGCCAGCAGATCCGACAGGGTTTCGGGAAACACCATATATTTT.

Many counts were recorded for this clonotype. The chain combines TRBV3-1 with TRBJ2-7, with 8 bases identical to TRBD2. The J segment lost 1 base and the V segment lost 4 bases, leaving 9 bases of the junction unmatched. Per germline, CDR1 LGHDT and CDR2 YNNKEL (reference sequence). The CDR3 runs to 16 residues. DNA of the CDR3: TGTGCCAGCAGCCGAACTCCGGGACTAGATTCCTACGAGCAGTACTTC. Its translation: CASSRTPGLDSYEQYF.

The CDR3 bases are TGCGCCAGCAGCTTCGTCCGGGAGCACGAGCAGTACTTC. This translates into CASSFVREHEQYF. The genes are TRBV5-1 and TRBJ2-7, with a tentative D call TRBD2 (6 bases). This CDR3 comprises 13 residues. The germline CDR1 and CDR2 sequences are SGHRS and YFSETQ. V was pared by 2 bases and J by 5 bases, with 11 bases between.

The sample holds many counts of this clonotype. This chain uses TRBV4-3 with TRBJ2-1; 12 bases align to TRBD2. In germline, CDR1 is LGHNA, CDR2 YSLEER. The junction had 8 bases not matched to a gene; V was cut back by 5 bases and J by 9 bases. The CDR3 loop spans 15 amino acids. The CDR3 DNA reads as TGCGCCAGCAGCGTCCTAGCGGGGGGGCAGGGTGAGCAGTTCTTC. This translates into CASSVLAGGQGEQFF.

This clonotype was seen ten or more times. V gene TRBV20-1 combines with J gene TRBJ2-3, with 9 bases lining up with TRBD2. This CDR3 comprises 16 residues. Trimming at V came to 3 bases and at J to 3 bases, leaving 10 bases not matched to a gene. CDR1 and CDR2 (germline): DFQATT, SNEGSKA (reference sequence). This CDR3 reads CSASTASGDWTDTQYF. CDR3 sequence (DNA): TGCAGTGCTAGTACGGCTAGCGGGGATTGGACAGATACGCAGTATTTT.

The V gene is TRBV28, the J gene TRBJ2-7, with a tentative D call TRBD2 (6 bases). V lost 7 bases to trimming and J lost 2 bases, with 18 bases between them. The CDR3 extends over 15 amino acids. Looked up from germline, CDR1 is MDHEN and CDR2 is SYDVKM. DNA of the CDR3: TGTGCCAGCACCCCTCGGGAGCGCGCTACCTACGAGCAGTACTTC. Its translation: CASTPRERATYEQYF.

The chain joins TRBV7-9 to TRBJ1-1; 8 bases are shared with TRBD1. V was clipped by 2 bases and J by 5 bases; unmatched bases: 4. Germline assignment: CDR1 SEHNR and CDR2 FQNEAQ (reference sequence). The CDR3 sequence is 14 residues long. The CDR3 reads CASSLQGAETEAFF. The CDR3 DNA is TGTGCCAGCAGCTTACAGGGGGCAGAGACTGAAGCTTTCTTT. The full variable domain, rest sourced from reference TRBV7-9 and TRBJ1-1, is DTGVSQNPRHKITKRGQNVTFRCDPISEHNRLYWYRQTLGQGPEFLTYFQNEAQLEKSRLLSDRFSAERPKGSFSTLEIQRTEQGDSAMYLCASSLQGAETEAFFGQGTRLTVV.

This clonotype occurred many times. This chain links TRBV27 with TRBJ2-3, with TRBD2 matching 13 bases. CDR1 and CDR2 (germline): MNHEY, SMNVEV (reference sequence). Unmatched junction bases numbered 11, after V lost 6 bases and J lost 2 bases. CDR3 length equals 18 residues. The CDR3: CASSSIKGLAGFTDTQYF. The CDR3 DNA sequence: TGTGCCAGCAGCTCTATAAAGGGACTAGCGGGGTTCACAGATACGCAGTATTTT.

For this clonotype: Compared with germline, one end of the junction differs, possibly owing to a read error. The chain recombines TRBV5-1 with TRBJ2-2, with 9 nucleotides matching TRBD1. Germline CDR1 and CDR2: SGHRS and YFSETQ. CDR3 length: 16 residues. The CDR3 here is CASSISGTGSTGERFF. In nucleotides, the CDR3 is TGCGCCAGCAGCATCTCCGGGACAGGGTCCACCGGGGAGCGGTTTTTT.

This clonotype was picked up a small number of times. A much larger clone differs from this one at a single base, so this may be a read error. The chain combines TRBV20-1 with TRBJ2-1, with D possibly being TRBD2 (6 bases). This CDR3 spans 14 amino acids. CDR1 DFQATT and CDR2 SNEGSKA come from the germline V gene (reference sequence). Trimming removed 5 bases at V and 4 bases at J, with 15 bases between. CDR3 sequence: CSAYGTARYNEQFF. The CDR3 DNA is TGCAGTGCTTATGGGACTGCAAGATACAATGAGCAGTTCTTC.

This clonotype was detected many times. This chain links TRBV7-2 with TRBJ2-3; D tentatively reads TRBD1 or TRBD2 (5 bases each). Germline-derived CDR1 and CDR2 are SGHTA and FQGNSA. V dropped 5 bases and J dropped 5 bases, with 11 bases sitting between them. CDR3 size: 13 residues. The CDR3 protein is CASSQLGVDTQYF. The DNA of the CDR3 is TGTGCCAGCAGCCAACTAGGGGTAGATACGCAGTATTTT. Complete variable domain (other parts from reference TRBV7-2 and TRBJ2-3): GAGVSQSPSNKVTEKGKDVELRCDPISGHTALYWYRQSLGQGLEFLIYFQGNSAPDKSGLPSDRFSAERTGGSVSTLTIQRTQQEDSAVYLCASSQLGVDTQYFGPGTRLTVL.

This clonotype was seen at least ten times. The J gene is TRBJ1-5, the V gene TRBV5-1; the D gene is possibly TRBD1 (5 bases). With 3 bases removed from V and 0 bases from J, the gap between germline ends came to 19 bases. This CDR3 contains 18 residues. The V gene's germline CDR1 is SGHRS and CDR2 YFSETQ. CDR3 sequence reads: CASSSPGTPEPSNQPQHF. CDR3 bases: TGCGCCAGCAGCTCGCCCGGGACCCCGGAGCCTAGCAATCAGCCCCAGCATTTT.

In this sample, this clonotype turned up a few times. A much larger clone lies one base from this, so it may be a read error. The J gene is TRBJ2-1, the V gene TRBV5-4; 7 bases line up with TRBD1. The CDR3 extends over 16 amino acids. Germline V gene sequence: CDR1 SGHNT, CDR2 YYREEE (reference sequence). The CDR3 reads CAGSSTTGSSYNEQFF. The CDR3 DNA sequence: TGTGCCGGCAGCTCTACGACAGGGAGCTCCTACAATGAGCAGTTCTTC.